The rows below give T cell receptor beta chains drawn from one sample of a study of cytomegalovirus exposure and HLA in healthy donors. Profiling relied on immunoSEQ multiplex PCR, and the TCRdb table lists in-frame clones only, not all of them. The sample yields about 210,000 clones, approximately 81% seen once. The sequencing input was PBMCs. The receptor source for this set is a girl aged 2-15 years in good health and CMV-seronegative. The CDR3 runs from the conserved cysteine through the conserved F or W. D genes are given only for firm matches. Rows may omit the clone size; those that give it use once, few, many or a size class.

J gene: TRBJ1-2; clone size: .; V gene: TRBV5-6; D gene: TRBD1; CDR3 DNA: TGTGCCAGCAGCGACAGGGACTATGGCTACACCTTC; CDR3 protein: CASSDRDYGYTF
J gene: TRBJ2-7; clone size: .; V gene: TRBV4-1; D gene: TRBD2; CDR3 DNA: TGCGCCAGCAGCCCCGGACTAGCGGGCGCATCCTACGAGCAGTACTTC; CDR3 protein: CASSPGLAGASYEQYF
J gene: TRBJ1-1; clone size: .; V gene: TRBV4-1; D gene: .; CDR3 DNA: TGCGCCAGCAGCCAATTATATCAAGGGAGCACTGAAGCTTTCTTT; CDR3 protein: CASSQLYQGSTEAFF
J gene: TRBJ2-7; clone size: .; V gene: TRBV5-8; D gene: TRBD1; CDR3 DNA: TGTGCCAGCAGCTGGGGACAGACCTACGAGCAGTACTTC; CDR3 protein: CASSWGQTYEQYF
J gene: TRBJ1-2; clone size: .; V gene: TRBV5-1; D gene: TRBD1; CDR3 DNA: TGCGCCAGCAGCTCAAACCCCGGGACAGAGGCCGATGGCTACACCTTC; CDR3 protein: CASSSNPGTEADGYTF
J gene: TRBJ1-1; clone size: .; V gene: TRBV11-2; D gene: .; CDR3 DNA: TGTGCCAGCAGCTTAGATGCGGGAGGTGGGAACACTGAAGCTTTCTTT; CDR3 protein: CASSLDAGGGNTEAFF
J gene: TRBJ1-4; clone size: .; V gene: TRBV5-8; D gene: .; CDR3 DNA: TGTGCCAGCAGCTTGGGAAAGGGGCGAGTTGGCGAAAAACTGTTTTTT; CDR3 protein: CASSLGKGRVGEKLFF
J gene: TRBJ1-1; clone size: .; V gene: TRBV27; D gene: TRBD1; CDR3 DNA: TGTGCCAGCAGTCCCCCTGGGACAGGGGTAACGAACACTGAAGCTTTCTTT; CDR3 protein: CASSPPGTGVTNTEAFF
J gene: TRBJ2-7; clone size: once; V gene: TRBV27; D gene: TRBD2; CDR3 DNA: TGTGCCAGCAGTTTAACAGCGGGAGAGTCCTACGAGCAGTACTTC; CDR3 protein: CASSLTAGESYEQYF
J gene: TRBJ2-1; clone size: .; V gene: TRBV25-1; D gene: .; CDR3 DNA: TGTGCCAGCGGAACGGGGAGAAGGAGCTCCTACAATGAGCAGTTCTTC; CDR3 protein: CASGTGRRSSYNEQFF
J gene: TRBJ1-1; clone size: .; V gene: TRBV5-6; D gene: TRBD1; CDR3 DNA: TGTGCCAGCAGCCCGGGACAGGGGTATTACACTGAAGCTTTCTTT; CDR3 protein: CASSPGQGYYTEAFF
J gene: TRBJ2-7; clone size: .; V gene: TRBV19; D gene: .; CDR3 DNA: TGTGCCAGTAGTATACGCAAGAAGGATGGCGCGGGCTACGAGCAGTACTTC; CDR3 protein: CASSIRKKDGAGYEQYF
J gene: TRBJ1-1; clone size: .; V gene: TRBV19; D gene: TRBD1; CDR3 DNA: TGTGCCAGTAGTATCCCCAAAGGGGGCGCGTATACTGAAGCTTTCTTT; CDR3 protein: CASSIPKGGAYTEAFF
J gene: TRBJ2-7; clone size: .; V gene: TRBV10-1; D gene: .; CDR3 DNA: TGCGCCAGCAGTGAGTCGACTGGGGGGAGAGGTTTCCACGAGCAGTACTTC; CDR3 protein: CASSESTGGRGFHEQYF
J gene: TRBJ1-1; clone size: .; V gene: TRBV5-5; D gene: TRBD1; CDR3 DNA: TGTGCCAGCAGCTCCGACAGGGGGAACACTGAAGCTTTCTTT; CDR3 protein: CASSSDRGNTEAFF
J gene: TRBJ1-4; clone size: .; V gene: TRBV6-5; D gene: TRBD1; CDR3 DNA: TGTGCCAGCAGTTCGACAGGGTCTAATGAAAAACTGTTTTTT; CDR3 protein: CASSSTGSNEKLFF
J gene: TRBJ2-1; clone size: once; V gene: TRBV7-8; D gene: TRBD2; CDR3 DNA: TGTGCCAGCAGCTTAGTGGGACTAGCGGGACTAGTGGAGCAGTTCTTC; CDR3 protein: CASSLVGLAGLVEQFF